The 20 T cell receptor beta chains given below trace back to one sample, sequenced in a study of radiotherapy plus CTLA-4 blockade in lung cancer. Clones were read by immunoSEQ multiplex PCR, and TCRdb kept only the in-frame ones, dropping some. The sample lists around 40,000 clones, around 75% seen once, with 9.5% to 10% in the top ten. The sample here was peripheral blood, taken from a patient treated with radiotherapy plus ipilimumab. The receptor set was obtained from a human donor with non-small cell lung cancer who had stable disease on radiotherapy plus ipilimumab.

DNA for the CDR3: TGTGCCAGCAGCTTGGACTATAACTCTGGAAACACCATATATTTT. Translated, it gives CASSLDYNSGNTIYF. The gene calls are TRBV5-4 and TRBJ1-3; unclear D gene. CDR1 SGHNT and CDR2 YYREEE come from the germline V gene (reference sequence). The CDR3 has 15 amino acids. V dropped 0 bases and J dropped 0 bases, with 7 bases sitting between them. Looking up the rest from reference TRBV5-4 and TRBJ1-3 gives the full variable domain: ETGVTQSPTHLIKTRGQQVTLRCSSQSGHNTVSWYQQALGQGPQFIFQYYREEENGRGNFPPRFSGLQFPNYSSELNVNALELDDSALYLCASSLDYNSGNTIYFGEGSWLTVV.

The chain carries TRBV30 and TRBJ2-6, with D maybe TRBD1 (5 bases). The CDR3 runs to 12 residues. The germline gives CDR1 GTSNPN, CDR2 SVGIG (reference sequence). CDR3: CAQASGANVLTF. The CDR3 DNA follows: TGTGCACAGGCCTCTGGGGCCAACGTCCTGACTTTC.

The chain joins TRBV7-6 to TRBJ2-6; D is ambiguous. V was clipped by 4 bases and J by 3 bases, with 19 bases between them. The length of the CDR3 is 18 residues. Germline CDR1 reads SGHVS; CDR2 reads FNYEAQ. The CDR3 loop is CASSSAGDSAGGANVLTF. Written as DNA, the CDR3 is TGTGCCAGCAGCTCAGCAGGAGATTCGGCTGGTGGGGCCAACGTCCTGACTTTC.

The V call is TRBV10-2, the J call TRBJ1-2; 11 bases align to TRBD1. J was trimmed by 5 bases and V by 8 bases; bases with no gene match: 4. The CDR3 covers 13 residues. CDR1 is WSHSY, CDR2 SAAADI, per germline. The CDR3 loop is CASGQGAGYGYTF. The CDR3 coding sequence is TGCGCCAGCGGACAGGGGGCTGGTTATGGCTACACCTTC.

This clone was observed a handful of times. The chain combines TRBV5-1 with TRBJ1-1, with unresolved D. Looked up from germline, CDR1 is SGHRS and CDR2 is YFSETQ. V lost 2 bases to trimming and J lost 8 bases, with 13 bases between them. The CDR3 is 13 residues long. This CDR3 is CASSFGVSNEAFF. CDR3 coding DNA: TGCGCCAGCAGCTTCGGGGTCTCTAACGAAGCTTTCTTT.

Regarding this clone: One junction end disagrees with the germline gene, perhaps due to a read error. The gene calls are TRBV5-1 and TRBJ2-7; 11 nucleotides align to TRBD1. Germline V gene data show CDR1 as SGHRS and CDR2 as YFSETQ. The CDR3 runs 16 residues. CDR3: CASSLRDSRTGGDSCF. CDR3 nucleotide sequence: TGCGCCAGCAGCTTGAGGGACTCGCGGACAGGGGGCGACTCGTGCTTC.

The chain uses TRBV4-1 and TRBJ2-2; TRBD2 is a possible D gene (6 bases). Germline CDR1 and CDR2: MGHRA and YSYEKL. The CDR3 consists of 13 residues. V lost 11 bases and J lost 2, with 12 bases in between. CDR3 region: CAAGSTNTGELFF. The CDR3 region has the DNA TGCGCCGCGGGATCAACTAACACCGGGGAGCTGTTTTTT.

In its sample, this clone was seen once. This rearrangement joins TRBV29-1 to TRBJ1-6; a possible D gene is TRBD1 (5 bases). Trimming left V 4 bases short and J 10 bases short, with 14 bases between. This CDR3 comprises 13 residues. Germline V gene sequence: CDR1 SQVTM, CDR2 ANQGSEA. The CDR3: CSVAAGTGSPLHF. The CDR3 region has the DNA TGCAGCGTTGCAGCCGGGACTGGATCACCCCTCCACTTT.

The chain has TRBV18 and TRBJ1-1; perhaps TRBD1 as D (6 bases). Germline V lookup: CDR1 KGHSH, CDR2 LQKENI. V was cut by 2 bases and J by 5 bases, with 12 bases left in between. The CDR3 is 14 residues long. The CDR3 nucleotides read TGTGCCAGCTCACCAAACAGGGAAGGAACTGAAGCTTTCTTT. This sequence encodes CASSPNREGTEAFF. The variable domain in full, completed from reference TRBV18 and TRBJ1-1, reads NAGVMQNPRHLVRRRGQEARLRCSPMKGHSHVYWYRQLPEEGLKFMVYLQKENIIDESGMPKERFSAEFPKEGPSILRIQQVVRGDSAAYFCASSPNREGTEAFFGQGTRLTVV.

The chain couples TRBV2 to TRBJ1-1; 9 bases fit TRBD1. The CDR3 totals 14 residues. Trimming took 2 bases from V and 10 from J; bases not matched to a gene: 8. Looked up from germline, CDR1 is SNHLY and CDR2 is FYNNEI. CDR3 in DNA: TGTGCCAGCAGTGAATCCGTGACAGGGGGAAGAGCTTTCTTT. As protein: CASSESVTGGRAFF.

The rearrangement uses TRBV9 and TRBJ1-1, with 7 bases matching TRBD1. J lost 5 bases, V lost 0 bases, and 10 bases had no gene match. The germline CDR1 and CDR2 sequences are SGDLS and YYNGEE. The CDR3 length is 16 residues. For the CDR3, the DNA is TGTGCCAGCAGCGTAGGTTTAGGGGGCGCGGGTACTGAAGCTTTCTTT. This translates into CASSVGLGGAGTEAFF.

V gene TRBV10-3 combines with J gene TRBJ1-6, with D perhaps matching TRBD1 (6 bases). The CDR3 is made up of 14 amino acids. The germline V gene has CDR1 ENHRY and CDR2 SYGVKD. Trimming took off 6 bases at V and 4 bases at J, with 10 bases between the two ends. The DNA of the CDR3 is TGTGCCATCAGAGTAGGACAGTATAATTCACCCCTCCACTTT. Protein: CAIRVGQYNSPLHF.

In its sample, this clone was seen a few times. V gene TRBV30 combines with J gene TRBJ2-7, with TRBD1 as a possible D gene (5 bases). Germline assignment: CDR1 GTSNPN and CDR2 SVGIG (reference sequence). The CDR3 extends over 11 amino acids. Trimming left V 4 bases short and J 2 bases short, with 6 bases between. CDR3 in DNA: TGTGCCTGGACCAGGGCCTACGAGCAGTACTTC. This gives the protein CAWTRAYEQYF.

This chain links TRBV10-3 with TRBJ1-1, with D perhaps matching TRBD1 (5 bases). CDR3 length: 12 amino acids. Between the trimmed V and J ends, which lost 0 bases and 11 bases, there was a span of 10 bases. CDR1 is ENHRY and CDR2 is SYGVKD in the germline V gene. CDR3 in DNA: TGTGCCATCAGTGAGTCCCAGGGCTCCGCTTTCTTT. This translates into CAISESQGSAFF.

The chain employs TRBV1 and TRBJ2-7; the table assigns TRBD2, which was not confirmed against the DNA. TRBV1 is recorded as a pseudogene. CDR3 length: 15 residues. The CDR3 DNA is TGCACCAGCAGCTGTGGACTAGCGGCACCCTACGAGCAGTACTTC. This translates into CTSSCGLAAPYEQYF.

The CDR3 here is CASSQGQDYSPLHF. The CDR3 DNA follows: TGCGCCAGCAGCCAGGGACAGGACTATTCACCCCTCCACTTT. The chain links TRBV5-1 to TRBJ1-6; 8 bases fit TRBD1. The CDR3 runs to 14 residues. V shed 4 bases and J 8 bases; nucleotides not matched to a gene: 5. The germline V gene encodes CDR1 SGHRS and CDR2 YFSETQ.

V usage is TRBV5-4 and J usage is TRBJ1-3; no clear D gene. Germline assignment: CDR1 SGHNT and CDR2 YYREEE (reference sequence). Trimming stripped 5 bases from V and 0 bases from J, with 18 bases between. There are 17 residues in the CDR3. This CDR3 reads CASSPGGSGRSGNTIYF. In DNA form, the CDR3 reads TGTGCCAGCAGTCCCGGCGGGTCAGGACGCTCTGGAAACACCATATATTTT.

The V and J genes are TRBV10-1 and TRBJ2-7; 7 nucleotides match TRBD1. Germline assignment: CDR1 WNHNN and CDR2 SYGVQD (reference sequence). With V trimmed by 4 bases and J by 7 bases, 4 bases remained unmatched. The CDR3 is made up of 12 amino acids. CDR3 bases: TGCGCCAGCAGTGCGGGCAGGGGGGAGCAGTACTTC. It specifies CASSAGRGEQYF.

The rearrangement joins TRBV5-1 to TRBJ2-1; TRBD2 matches at 9 bases. V was clipped by 2 bases and J by 7 bases; unmatched bases: 4. Germline V lookup: CDR1 SGHRS, CDR2 YFSETQ. The CDR3 spans 14 residues. CDR3 coding DNA: TGCGCCAGCAGCTTATCTAGCGGGGTAAATGAGCAGTTCTTC. Protein sequence: CASSLSSGVNEQFF. Complete variable domain (other parts from reference TRBV5-1 and TRBJ2-1): KAGVTQTPRYLIKTRGQQVTLSCSPISGHRSVSWYQQTPGQGLQFLFEYFSETQRNKGNFPGRFSGRQFSNSRSEMNVSTLELGDSALYLCASSLSSGVNEQFFGPGTRLTVL.

This clone was picked up a small number of times. The rearrangement joins TRBV11-2 to TRBJ2-1; maybe TRBD1 (5 bases). V lost 6 bases and J 12 bases, leaving 15 bases between the germline ends. CDR1 and CDR2 (germline): SGHAT, FQNNGV. The CDR3 is 12 residues long. Here the CDR3 DNA reads TGTGCCAGCAGAGGGGCCCCGTTGGTGCAGTTCTTC. Its translation is CASRGAPLVQFF. Supplemented by reference TRBV11-2 and TRBJ2-1, the full variable domain reads EAGVAQSPRYKIIEKRQSVAFWCNPISGHATLYWYQQILGQGPKLLIQFQNNGVVDDSQLPKDRFSAERLKGVDSTLKIQPAKLEDSAVYLCASRGAPLVQFFGPGTRLTVL.